The 6 T cell receptor beta chains below all came from one sample that was sequenced in a study of response to subunit inactivated influenza vaccine. TCRdb itself ran the RT-PCR reads through MiXCR, one entry per CDR3 protein. The sample has about 540,000 distinct CDR3 sequences; roughly a quarter are singletons. These same data were also listed under a study on T cells expressing NK-cell markers. This second report adds: TCR beta libraries carry UMIs added by 5'RACE template switching.

Here the sequenced sample was CD4+ T cells sorted from PBMCs, taken roughly 13 days after vaccination. Every receptor here comes from a man between 45 and 60 years old who received an inactivated influenza vaccine.

This clonotype came up many times. The chain joins TRBV12-3 or TRBV12-4 to TRBJ1-5; D not certain. Deletions cut 1 base from V and 6 bases from J, with 13 bases between. The CDR3 runs to 15 residues. In DNA, the CDR3 is TGTGCCAGCAGTTTAGGAGGTCAGGTTCGTCAGCCCCAGCATTTT. It encodes CASSLGGQVRQPQHF.

This clonotype was observed a few times. The chain is built from TRBV9 and TRBJ2-3; D not certain. The germline CDR1 and CDR2 sequences are SGDLS and YYNGEE. V was cut by 3 bases and J by 0 bases, with 8 bases left in between. The length of the CDR3 is 14 residues. The CDR3 spells CASSGGTSTDTQYF. The CDR3 nucleotides read TGTGCCAGCAGCGGAGGCACTAGCACAGATACGCAGTATTTT.

This clonotype was seen a few times. The chain uses TRBV12-3 or TRBV12-4 and TRBJ1-1; D is uncertain. V was trimmed by 8 bases and J by 1 base, leaving 11 bases between them. The CDR3 length is 13 residues. CDR3 in amino acids: CASVASENTEAFF. The CDR3 DNA is TGTGCCAGCGTTGCCTCCGAGAACACTGAAGCTTTCTTT.

The chain joins TRBV20-1 to TRBJ1-5; D is possibly TRBD1 (6 bases). Germline CDR1 and CDR2: DFQATT and SNEGSKA (reference sequence). V gave up 0 bases and J gave up 3 bases, with 9 bases separating them. CDR3 size: 14 residues. The CDR3 loop reads CSAREGAINQPQHF. CDR3 coding DNA: TGCAGTGCTAGAGAGGGGGCGATCAATCAGCCCCAGCATTTT.

This clonotype was found a few times. The chain's CDR3 is CSVDRGVRTDTQYF. CDR3 DNA: TGCAGCGTAGACAGGGGGGTACGCACAGATACGCAGTATTTT. The genes are TRBV29-1 and TRBJ2-3, with TRBD1 matching 9 bases. Germline loops: CDR1 SQVTM, CDR2 ANQGSEA. There are 14 residues in the CDR3. V shed 6 bases and J 1 base; nucleotides not matched to a gene: 5.

This clonotype turned up a few times. The chain couples TRBV15 to TRBJ1-4; 8 nucleotides align to TRBD1. The CDR3 length is 16 residues. V trimming: 0 bases; J trimming: 8 bases; junction bases outside the gene matches: 8. Germline-derived CDR1 and CDR2 are LNHNV and YYDKDF (reference sequence). The CDR3, as DNA: TGTGCCACCAGCAGAGATCGTGGACAGGGACGCGAAAAACTGTTTTTT. Its protein product is CATSRDRGQGREKLFF.